This TCR beta chain was identified in a study of PD-1 blockade in classical Hodgkin lymphoma. Each patient experienced a relapse that followed autologous stem cell transplantation, and brentuximab vedotin exposure varied. Germline values: CDR1 MNHEY, CDR2 SVGAGI. The CDR3 consists of 14 residues. The V end was cut by 7 bases, the J end by 4 bases, with 14 bases between. Libraries were prepared by immunoSEQ multiplex PCR; TCRdb keeps only in-frame clonotypes and omits some of them. The data contain about 150,000 clones, about four fifths of them singletons. Sequenced here: peripheral blood mononuclear cells (PBMCs), sampled before the second cycle of nivolumab. This chain links TRBV6-5 with TRBJ2-1, with D uncertain. The TCR sequence derives from a human donor with classical Hodgkin lymphoma. The CDR3 DNA follows: TGTGCCAGCACCGAACCGTACCCTTACAATGAGCAGTTCTTC. Protein sequence: CASTEPYPYNEQFF.